The 11 T cell receptor beta chains reported below all come from one sample, sequenced in a study of identical twins. TCRdb called the 5' RACE reads again in MiXCR, with one record for every CDR3 protein. The data hold 200,000 to 250,000 distinct CDR3 sequences, with roughly 7.1% observed a single time. This same sample was also part of a study on T cells expressing NK-cell markers.

Sequencing input: CD8+ T cells sorted from blood. The receptors were sampled from a woman aged 18-35 years in good health.

This clonotype was seen a handful of times. The genes are TRBV7-9 and TRBJ2-7; the D gene is possibly TRBD1 (6 bases). This CDR3 is built from 16 residues. With 5 bases removed from V and 6 bases from J, the gap between germline ends came to 23 bases. Germline lookup yields CDR1 SEHNR and CDR2 FQNEAQ (reference sequence). CDR3 region: CASSRPRYRDSSEQYF. The DNA for the CDR3 is TGTGCCAGCAGCCGACCGAGGTACAGGGATTCAAGCGAGCAGTACTTC. The variable domain in full, with the rest retrieved from reference TRBV7-9 and TRBJ2-7, is DTGVSQNPRHKITKRGQNVTFRCDPISEHNRLYWYRQTLGQGPEFLTYFQNEAQLEKSRLLSDRFSAERPKGSFSTLEIQRTEQGDSAMYLCASSRPRYRDSSEQYFGPGTRLTVT.

This clonotype was seen only a few times. V and J are TRBV4-3 and TRBJ1-1; D is ambiguous. Per the germline V gene, CDR1 is LGHNA and CDR2 is YSLEER. CDR3 length: 14 amino acids. Between the trimmed V and J ends, which lost 1 base and 7 bases, there was a span of 13 bases. The CDR3 region is CASSQGLLGFEAFF. CDR3 DNA sequence: TGCGCCAGCAGCCAAGGGCTTCTAGGGTTTGAAGCTTTCTTT.

For this clonotype: The junction departs from germline at one end; a sequencing error may be responsible. This chain uses TRBV3-1 with TRBJ2-5; possibly TRBD2 for D (7 bases). The germline V gene encodes CDR1 LGHDT and CDR2 YNNKEL (reference sequence). This CDR3 has 15 amino acids. CDR3 in amino acids: CASSQDGLGGETLYF. CDR3 coding DNA: TGTGCCAGCAGCCAAGATGGACTAGGGGGGGAGACCCTGTACTTC.

This clonotype occurred many times. CDR3 sequence (DNA): TGCGCCAGCGGAGGCGGGGCGGGAAGGACTGAAGCTTTCTTT. It translates to CASGGGAGRTEAFF. The rearrangement joins TRBV5-1 to TRBJ1-1; D may be TRBD1 (5 bases). This CDR3 is 14 amino acids long. The V end lost 7 bases, the J end lost 5 bases, and 18 bases lay between the germline ends. CDR1 and CDR2 from the germline V gene are SGHRS and YFSETQ.

The J gene is TRBJ2-5, the V gene TRBV7-2; 10 bases fit TRBD2. V lost 1 base, J lost 5 bases, and 10 bases stayed unmatched. CDR1 and CDR2 from the germline V gene are SGHTA and FQGNSA. This CDR3 is 17 amino acids long. The CDR3 reads CASSLGALAGPRETQYF. The CDR3 DNA follows: TGTGCCAGCAGCTTAGGAGCACTAGCGGGGCCAAGGGAGACCCAGTACTTC.

This clonotype has only a few counts. V usage is TRBV7-9 and J usage is TRBJ2-5, with 15 positions matching TRBD2. The CDR3 has 17 amino acids. The V segment lost 4 bases and the J segment 5 bases; nucleotides outside the gene matches: 8. CDR1 is SEHNR and CDR2 is FQNEAQ in the germline V gene (reference sequence). The CDR3 spells CASSSPGLAGGFETQYF. CDR3 nucleotide sequence: TGTGCCAGCAGCTCTCCCGGACTAGCGGGAGGGTTTGAGACCCAGTACTTC. Using reference TRBV7-9 and TRBJ2-5 for the parts outside the CDR3, the full variable domain is DTGVSQNPRHKITKRGQNVTFRCDPISEHNRLYWYRQTLGQGPEFLTYFQNEAQLEKSRLLSDRFSAERPKGSFSTLEIQRTEQGDSAMYLCASSSPGLAGGFETQYFGPGTRLLVL.

This clonotype was counted at least ten times. J is TRBJ2-7 and V is TRBV27; 10 bases are shared with TRBD1. Germline V lookup: CDR1 MNHEY, CDR2 SMNVEV (reference sequence). With V trimmed by 4 bases and J by 2 bases, 11 bases remained unmatched. The length of the CDR3 is 17 residues. CDR3 in amino acids: CASSSQRTGGIPYEQYF. The CDR3 nucleotides read TGTGCCAGCAGTTCACAGAGGACAGGGGGTATTCCCTACGAGCAGTACTTC.

This sequence joins TRBV3-1 and TRBJ2-1; TRBD1 matches at 7 bases. Unmatched junction bases numbered 13, after V lost 4 bases and J lost 4 bases. The CDR3 contains 17 residues. The germline V gene has CDR1 LGHDT and CDR2 YNNKEL (reference sequence). CDR3 sequence (DNA): TGTGCCAGCAGCCTCGGGACAGCAGGTAGTGCGTACAATGAGCAGTTCTTC. It encodes CASSLGTAGSAYNEQFF.

This clonotype was detected only a few times. The chain is built from TRBV12-3 or TRBV12-4 and TRBJ2-5; TRBD2 matches at 13 bases. Trimming removed 4 bases from V and 2 bases from J; junction bases left unmatched: 1. This CDR3 has 15 residues. As DNA, the CDR3 is TGTGCCAGCAGTTGGACTAGCGGGAGTCAAGAGACCCAGTACTTC. Protein: CASSWTSGSQETQYF.

The chain combines TRBV5-1 with TRBJ2-7; 10 bases are a match to TRBD2. Germline loops: CDR1 SGHRS, CDR2 YFSETQ. This CDR3 spans 14 amino acids. V lost 2 bases and J lost 6; bases outside the gene matches: 5. The CDR3 bases are TGCGCCAGCAGCTTTGGAGCGGGAGGGCGCGAGCAGTACTTC. The encoded protein is CASSFGAGGREQYF.

Written as DNA, the CDR3 is TGTGCCAGCAGTGACTTGGGGGAGGCCTATGGCTACACCTTC. Protein sequence: CASSDLGEAYGYTF. The V and J genes are TRBV25-1 and TRBJ1-2, with D maybe TRBD1 (5 bases). The CDR3 runs to 14 residues. Trimming shortened V by 3 bases and J by 4 bases, and 12 bases separated the two germline ends. Germline loops: CDR1 MGHDK, CDR2 SYGVNS.